Below, 13 T cell receptor beta chains from the same sample are listed, as sequenced in a study of blood T cell repertoires in COVID-19. Repertoires were generated with immunoSEQ multiplex PCR, while TCRdb's copy carries only in-frame clones and drops some. The sample records under 55,000 clones, around 90% being singletons. Sample: peripheral blood. The source is a woman older than 75 with active COVID-19.

This chain links TRBV6-4 with TRBJ2-3, with a tentative D call TRBD1 (5 bases). Germline lookup yields CDR1 MRHNA and CDR2 SNTAGT. V was cut by 2 bases and J by 1 base, with 10 bases left in between. The CDR3 sequence is 15 residues long. The CDR3, as DNA: TGTGCCAGCAGTGACAAAGGACAAGGCACAGATACGCAGTATTTT. As protein: CASSDKGQGTDTQYF.

CDR3 DNA sequence: TGTGCCAGCAGCCTGGACCTGCGGGAGTCACCCCTCCACTTT. It specifies CASSLDLRESPLHF. The chain is built from TRBV7-9 and TRBJ1-6; no firm D call. The V end was cut by 5 bases, the J end by 10 bases, with 15 bases between. The CDR3 has 14 residues. CDR1 and CDR2 (germline): SEHNR, FQNEAQ (reference sequence).

The rearrangement uses TRBV29-1 and TRBJ2-6; D ambiguous. The CDR3 is 14 amino acids. Per germline, CDR1 SQVTM and CDR2 ANQGSEA. V gave up 7 bases and J gave up 0 bases, with 10 bases separating them. The CDR3 loop is CSATPSSGANVLTF. In DNA, the CDR3 is TGCAGCGCTACACCCAGCTCTGGGGCCAACGTCCTGACTTTC.

The CDR3 nucleotides read TGTGCCAGCAGTTTATATACCGGCGGCAGGGCAGCACAAGAGACCCAGTACTTC. Its translation is CASSLYTGGRAAQETQYF. The J gene is TRBJ2-5, the V gene TRBV28, with D possibly TRBD1 on 5 matching bases. CDR1 MDHEN and CDR2 SYDVKM come from the germline V gene. CDR3 length equals 18 residues. V gave up 1 base and J gave up 2 bases, with 20 bases separating them. Full variable domain (outside the CDR3, taken from reference TRBV28 and TRBJ2-5): DVKVTQSSRYLVKRTGEKVFLECVQDMDHENMFWYRQDPGLGLRLIYFSYDVKMKEKGDIPEGYSVSREKKERFSLILESASTNQTSMYLCASSLYTGGRAAQETQYFGPGTRLLVL.

The chain uses TRBV9 and TRBJ2-7; D gene unclear. The CDR3 length is 12 residues. V was pared by 4 bases and J by 3 bases, with 8 bases between. Per the germline V gene, CDR1 is SGDLS and CDR2 is YYNGEE. CDR3 amino acids: CASSPDIYEQYF. In nucleotides, the CDR3 is TGTGCCAGCAGCCCCGACATCTACGAGCAGTACTTC.

The V call is TRBV2, the J call TRBJ1-3, with 8 bases that match TRBD1. The length of the CDR3 is 15 residues. The V gene's germline CDR1 is SNHLY and CDR2 FYNNEI. The trim removed 8 bases at V and 0 bases at J, leaving 6 bases unmatched. The CDR3 DNA reads TGTGCCAGCTCGGGACAGGCCCTCTCTGGAAACACCATATATTTT. This codes for CASSGQALSGNTIYF.

The chain links TRBV6-5 to TRBJ2-5; 10 nucleotides align to TRBD2. This CDR3 comprises 14 residues. The V gene's germline CDR1 is MNHEY and CDR2 SVGAGI. The ends lost 8 bases at V and 5 bases at J; junction bases unmatched: 8. The CDR3 region has the DNA TGTGCCAGCGGGTTTGGGGGACTAGCGGAGACCCAGTACTTC. It translates to CASGFGGLAETQYF.

The CDR3 here is CASSPLTAGPGAFF. In DNA form, the CDR3 reads TGTGCCAGCTCACCACTAACGGCTGGGCCAGGAGCTTTCTTT. The chain links TRBV18 to TRBJ1-1; no firm D call. Trimming left V 1 base short and J 10 bases short, with 16 bases between. This CDR3 is 14 amino acids long. Germline V gene sequence: CDR1 KGHSH, CDR2 LQKENI.

This chain links TRBV11-2 with TRBJ1-1, with a weak D call TRBD1 (6 bases). Between the trimmed V and J ends, which lost 2 bases and 4 bases, there was a span of 14 bases. This CDR3 contains 15 residues. Germline CDR1 and CDR2: SGHAT and FQNNGV. In DNA form, the CDR3 reads TGTGCCAGCAGCTTATCCGGTGGGGGCGGCACTGAAGCTTTCTTT. This translates into CASSLSGGGGTEAFF.

The chain couples TRBV28 to TRBJ2-5; 8 nucleotides line up with TRBD1. J gave up 4 bases and V 5 bases, and 9 bases lay outside the gene matches. Germline-derived CDR1 and CDR2 are MDHEN and SYDVKM. The CDR3 is 15 amino acids. CDR3 bases: TGTGCCAGCAGTATGGGACAGGCCTGGGGAGAGACCCAGTACTTC. Residues: CASSMGQAWGETQYF.

This rearrangement joins TRBV6-1 to TRBJ1-1, with 9 bases lining up with TRBD1. J gave up 5 bases and V 0 bases, and 4 bases lay outside the gene matches. Germline-derived CDR1 and CDR2 are MNHNS and SASEGT. The CDR3 has 15 residues. The CDR3 sequence: CASSEARTGVTEAFF. For the CDR3, the DNA is TGTGCCAGCAGTGAAGCGCGGACAGGGGTAACTGAAGCTTTCTTT.

This clone was seen once. This chain uses TRBV5-4 with TRBJ2-1; 8 bases fit TRBD2. CDR1 SGHNT and CDR2 YYREEE come from the germline V gene (reference sequence). J lost 4 bases, V lost 4 bases, and 10 bases had no gene match. The CDR3 is 16 residues long. For the CDR3, the DNA is TGTGCCAGCAGCCCGGCCGGGATAGCGGGATACAATGAGCAGTTCTTC. It specifies CASSPAGIAGYNEQFF. The complete variable domain, with remaining parts taken from reference TRBV5-4 and TRBJ2-1, reads ETGVTQSPTHLIKTRGQQVTLRCSSQSGHNTVSWYQQALGQGPQFIFQYYREEENGRGNFPPRFSGLQFPNYSSELNVNALELDDSALYLCASSPAGIAGYNEQFFGPGTRLTVL.

V usage is TRBV4-1 and J usage is TRBJ1-1, with TRBD1 matching 10 bases. V lost 4 bases to trimming and J lost 3 bases; unmatched junction nucleotides: 14. CDR3 size: 18 residues. The germline CDR1 and CDR2 sequences are MGHRA and YSYEKL. CDR3 sequence reads: CASSPGSGTGVWYTEAFF. As DNA, the CDR3 is TGCGCCAGCAGCCCCGGCTCCGGGACAGGGGTCTGGTACACTGAAGCTTTCTTT.